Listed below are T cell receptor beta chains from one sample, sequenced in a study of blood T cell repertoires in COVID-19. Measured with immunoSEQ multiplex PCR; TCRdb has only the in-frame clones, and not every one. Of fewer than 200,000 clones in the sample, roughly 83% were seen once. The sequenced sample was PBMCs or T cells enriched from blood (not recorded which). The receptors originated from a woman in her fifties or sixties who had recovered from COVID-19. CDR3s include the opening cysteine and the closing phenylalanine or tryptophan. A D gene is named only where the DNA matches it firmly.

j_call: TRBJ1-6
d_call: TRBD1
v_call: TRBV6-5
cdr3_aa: CASSSTGGHSPLHF

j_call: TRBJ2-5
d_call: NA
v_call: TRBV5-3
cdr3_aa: CARSGDRAGETQYF

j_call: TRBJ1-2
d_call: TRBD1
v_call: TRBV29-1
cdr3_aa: CSVPMWDRGAYGYTF

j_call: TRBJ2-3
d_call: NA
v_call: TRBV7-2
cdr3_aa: CASSPGWADTQYF

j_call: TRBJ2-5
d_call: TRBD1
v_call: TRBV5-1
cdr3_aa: CASSSDRGDETQYF

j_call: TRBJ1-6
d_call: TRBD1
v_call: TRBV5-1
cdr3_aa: CASSLGQGDGSPLHF

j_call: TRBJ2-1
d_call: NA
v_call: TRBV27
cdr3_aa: CASSLPGGSYNEQFF

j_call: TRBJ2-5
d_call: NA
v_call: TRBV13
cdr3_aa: CASSFWSSRGETQYF

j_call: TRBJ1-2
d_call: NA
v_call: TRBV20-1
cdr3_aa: CSARPNYGYTF

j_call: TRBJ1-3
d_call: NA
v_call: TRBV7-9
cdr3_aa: CASSPSGGRLGNTIYF

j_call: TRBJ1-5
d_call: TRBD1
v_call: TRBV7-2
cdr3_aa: CASSYRTGDNQPQHF

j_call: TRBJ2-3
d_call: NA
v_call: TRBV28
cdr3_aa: CASSSLITDTQYF

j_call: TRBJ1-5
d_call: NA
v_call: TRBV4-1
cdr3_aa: CASSQETWRQPQHF

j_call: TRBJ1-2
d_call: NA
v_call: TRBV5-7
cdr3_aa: CASSREKTVVANYGYTF

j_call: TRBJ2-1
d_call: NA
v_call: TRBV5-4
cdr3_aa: CASSQRGGGIYNEQFF

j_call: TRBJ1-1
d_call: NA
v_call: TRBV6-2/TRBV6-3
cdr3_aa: CASSPTRQISEAFF

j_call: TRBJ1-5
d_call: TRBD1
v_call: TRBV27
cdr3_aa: CASSLTGIMSQPQHF

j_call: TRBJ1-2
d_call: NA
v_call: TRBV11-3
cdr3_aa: CASSFPGHSGFNYGYTF

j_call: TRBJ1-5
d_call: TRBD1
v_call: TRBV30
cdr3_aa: CAWSTHRGGQPQHF

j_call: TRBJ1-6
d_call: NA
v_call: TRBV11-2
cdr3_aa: CASSLDRGTSVGTSPLHF

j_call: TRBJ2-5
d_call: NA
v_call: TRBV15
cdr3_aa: CATSRPGQRETQYF

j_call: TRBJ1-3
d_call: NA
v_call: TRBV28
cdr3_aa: CASSSQVPSGNTIYF

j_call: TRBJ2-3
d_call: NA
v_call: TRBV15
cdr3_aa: CATSRDTGLTDTQYF

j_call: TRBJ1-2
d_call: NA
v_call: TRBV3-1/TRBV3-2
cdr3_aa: CASSPLGRPGYTF

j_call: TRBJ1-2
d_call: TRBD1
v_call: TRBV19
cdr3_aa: CASSIRRTGGGEGYTF

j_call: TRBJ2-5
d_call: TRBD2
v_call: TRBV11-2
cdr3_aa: CASSFGAGGGETQYF

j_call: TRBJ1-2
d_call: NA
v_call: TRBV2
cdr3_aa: CASRGGKGLNYGYTF

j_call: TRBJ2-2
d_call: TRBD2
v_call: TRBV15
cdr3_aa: CATSRGSGGSGPGELFF

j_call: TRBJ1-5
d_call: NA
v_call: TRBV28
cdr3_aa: CASSFAGLGNQPQHF

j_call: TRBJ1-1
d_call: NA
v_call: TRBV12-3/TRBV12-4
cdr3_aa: CASSLAAGEAFF

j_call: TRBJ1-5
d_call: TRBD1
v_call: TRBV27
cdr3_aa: CASSLYRGIGQPQHF

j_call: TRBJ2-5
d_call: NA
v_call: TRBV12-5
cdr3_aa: CASAQGIKTQYF

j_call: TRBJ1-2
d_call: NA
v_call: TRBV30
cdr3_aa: CAWSVAGSRGYTF

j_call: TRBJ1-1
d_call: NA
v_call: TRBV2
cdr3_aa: CASTYPGGTEAFF

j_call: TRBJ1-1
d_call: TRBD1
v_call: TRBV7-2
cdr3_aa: CASAALAGGLSAEAFF

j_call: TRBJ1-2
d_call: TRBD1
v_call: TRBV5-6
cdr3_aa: CASSQPDRVAGYTF

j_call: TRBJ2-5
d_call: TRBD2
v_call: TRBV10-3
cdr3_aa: CAISARGGPRETQYF

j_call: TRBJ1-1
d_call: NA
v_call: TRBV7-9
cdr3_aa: CASSFLQSNTEAFF

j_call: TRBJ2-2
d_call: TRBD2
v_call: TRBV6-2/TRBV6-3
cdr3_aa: CASSKLAGVIFGELFF

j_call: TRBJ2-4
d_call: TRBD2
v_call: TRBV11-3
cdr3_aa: CASSPGLAGKNIQYF

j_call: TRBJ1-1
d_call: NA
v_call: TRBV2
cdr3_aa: CASSGRGNTEAFF

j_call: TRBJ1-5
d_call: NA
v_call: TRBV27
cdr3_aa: CASSRSGNQPQHF

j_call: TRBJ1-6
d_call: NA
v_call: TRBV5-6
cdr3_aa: CASSPEGGLFAAPLHF

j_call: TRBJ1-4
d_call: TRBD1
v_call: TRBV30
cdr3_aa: CALLNRGGYSHEKLFF

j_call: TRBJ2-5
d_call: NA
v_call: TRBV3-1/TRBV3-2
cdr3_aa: CASSQEGGPETQYF

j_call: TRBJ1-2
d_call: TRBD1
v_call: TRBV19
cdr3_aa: CASRGQAYGYTF

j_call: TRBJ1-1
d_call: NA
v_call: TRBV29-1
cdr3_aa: CSVIGWATEAFF

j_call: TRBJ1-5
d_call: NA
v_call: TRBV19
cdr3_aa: CASSLGAGGNQPQHF

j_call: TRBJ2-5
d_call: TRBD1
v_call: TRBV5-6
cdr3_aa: CASSLTGTDSWPQYF

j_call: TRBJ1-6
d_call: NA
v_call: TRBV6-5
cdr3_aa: CASSYSGIEGSPLHF

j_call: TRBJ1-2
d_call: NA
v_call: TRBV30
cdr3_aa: CAWSVAFLGVRGYTF

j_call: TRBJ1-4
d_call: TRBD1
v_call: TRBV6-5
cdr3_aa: CASTQVWDRGEKLFF

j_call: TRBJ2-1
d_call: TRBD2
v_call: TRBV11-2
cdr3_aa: CASSSRLAAYNEQFF

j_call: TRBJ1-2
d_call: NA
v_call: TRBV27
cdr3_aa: CASSLYRTDNYGYTF

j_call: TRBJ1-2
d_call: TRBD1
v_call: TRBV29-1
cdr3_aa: CSVYGTATNYGYTF